Given below is one TCR beta chain in context. Antigen specificity is unknown. Conversion of TCR transcripts into cDNA relied on 5'RACE template switching, which added a universal primer site and UMIs. TCRdb re-derived calls from the 5' RACE reads in MiXCR, one entry per CDR3 protein. The data show about 340,000 distinct CDR3 sequences, around 3.9% seen once. The sample comes from a study of T cells after yellow fever vaccination. The study's findings and limits: Although the secondary response was weaker, it peaked faster, at day 5 versus 15. Most primary-vaccination clones recurred post-booster (roughly 97% CD4, roughly 87% CD8).

The CDR3 length is 12 residues. V was trimmed by 3 bases and J by 3 bases, leaving 9 bases between them. Germline V gene data show CDR1 as DFQATT and CDR2 as SNEGSKA (reference sequence). The sample was PBMCs, taken 5 days after the yellow fever booster vaccination. The receptor comes from a man between 18 and 35 years old who received the YFV17D yellow fever vaccine. The rearrangement joins TRBV20-1 to TRBJ2-7, with D tentatively TRBD2 (6 bases). CDR3 nucleotide sequence: TGCAGTGCTAGCGGGGGAGTCTACGAGCAGTACGTC. As protein: CSASGGVYEQYV.